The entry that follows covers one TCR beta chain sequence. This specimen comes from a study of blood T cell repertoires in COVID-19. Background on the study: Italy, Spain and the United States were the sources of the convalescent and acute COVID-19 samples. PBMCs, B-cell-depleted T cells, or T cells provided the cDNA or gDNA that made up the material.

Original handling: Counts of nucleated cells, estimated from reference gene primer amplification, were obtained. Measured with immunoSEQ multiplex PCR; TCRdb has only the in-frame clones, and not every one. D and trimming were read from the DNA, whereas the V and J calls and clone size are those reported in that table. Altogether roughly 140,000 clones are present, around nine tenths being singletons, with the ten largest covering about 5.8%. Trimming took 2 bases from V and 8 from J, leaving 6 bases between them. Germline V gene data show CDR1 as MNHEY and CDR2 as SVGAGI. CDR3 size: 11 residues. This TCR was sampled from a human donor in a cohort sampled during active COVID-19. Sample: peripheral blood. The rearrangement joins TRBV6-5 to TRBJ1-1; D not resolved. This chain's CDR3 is CASSYGQEAFF. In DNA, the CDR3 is TGTGCCAGCAGTTACGGGCAGGAAGCTTTCTTT.